This T cell receptor beta chain was obtained from a study of shared clonotypes between healthy human individuals. Study overall: The study enrolled two women and a few men aged 18 to 49.

Germline V gene data show CDR1 as SQVTM and CDR2 as ANQGSEA. The CDR3 runs to 14 residues. Losses at the gene ends were 4 bases for V and 5 bases for J; bases not matched to a gene: 7. General study points: Few donors limited the genetic and exposure-history diversity represented.

The CD8 memory sample joined CD45RO+ cells and CCR7-negative CD45RA+ cells. This was a deep-level run. Here immunoSEQ multiplex PCR was the method, and the copy in TCRdb shows in-frame clones only, minus some. The sample yields approximately 95,000 clones, 65% to 70% seen once. As to this clone: Its cognate antigen is unknown.

The sequencing sample was made of memory CD8+ T cells sorted from blood. Documented subset: CD45RO+ cells pooled with CCR7-negative TemRA cells. This receptor was taken from a man aged 25 to 40 in good health. The chain is built from TRBV29-1 and TRBJ2-7; the match to TRBD2 covers 11 bases. The CDR3 reads CSVVTSGSVNEQYF. CDR3 coding DNA: TGCAGCGTTGTAACTAGCGGGAGTGTGAACGAGCAGTACTTC.